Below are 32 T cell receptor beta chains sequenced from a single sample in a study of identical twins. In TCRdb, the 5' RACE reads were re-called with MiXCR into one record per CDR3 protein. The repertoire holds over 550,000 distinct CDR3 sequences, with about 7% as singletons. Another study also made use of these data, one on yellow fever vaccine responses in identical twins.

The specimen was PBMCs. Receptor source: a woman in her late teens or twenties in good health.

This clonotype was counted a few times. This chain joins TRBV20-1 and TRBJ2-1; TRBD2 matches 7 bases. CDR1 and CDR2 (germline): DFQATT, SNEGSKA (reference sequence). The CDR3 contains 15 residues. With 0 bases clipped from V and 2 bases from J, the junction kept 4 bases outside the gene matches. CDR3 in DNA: TGCAGTGCTAGAGATTTCGGGACTACCTACAATGAGCAGTTCTTC. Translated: CSARDFGTTYNEQFF.

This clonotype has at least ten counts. CDR3: CASSGLDPVADTQYF. The CDR3, as DNA: TGTGCCAGCAGTGGGCTTGACCCCGTAGCAGATACGCAGTATTTT. The chain couples TRBV25-1 to TRBJ2-3; D remains ambiguous. V was trimmed by 4 bases and J by 4 bases, leaving 15 bases between them. The CDR3 runs to 15 residues. The germline V gene encodes CDR1 MGHDK and CDR2 SYGVNS.

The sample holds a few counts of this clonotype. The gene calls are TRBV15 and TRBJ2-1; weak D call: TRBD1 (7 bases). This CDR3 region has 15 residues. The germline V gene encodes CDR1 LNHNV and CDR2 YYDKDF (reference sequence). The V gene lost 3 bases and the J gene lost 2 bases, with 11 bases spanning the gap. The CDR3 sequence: CATSRGGTAYNEQFF. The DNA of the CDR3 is TGTGCCACCAGCAGGGGCGGGACAGCCTACAATGAGCAGTTCTTC. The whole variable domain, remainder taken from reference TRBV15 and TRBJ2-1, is DAMVIQNPRYQVTQFGKPVTLSCSQTLNHNVMYWYQQKSSQAPKLLFHYYDKDFNNEADTPDNFQSRRPNTSFCFLDIRSPGLGDTAMYLCATSRGGTAYNEQFFGPGTRLTVL.

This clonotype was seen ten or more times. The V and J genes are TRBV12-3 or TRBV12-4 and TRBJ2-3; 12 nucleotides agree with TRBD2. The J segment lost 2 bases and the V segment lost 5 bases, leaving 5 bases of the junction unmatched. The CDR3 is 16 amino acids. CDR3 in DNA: TGTGCCAGCAGTCCGACTAGCGGGAGAGACACAGATACGCAGTATTTT. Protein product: CASSPTSGRDTDTQYF.

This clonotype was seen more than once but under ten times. Here the CDR3 reads CASSKTGAVDGYTF. The CDR3 DNA sequence: TGTGCCAGCAGCAAGACAGGGGCGGTCGATGGCTACACCTTC. V usage is TRBV6-1 and J usage is TRBJ1-2, with TRBD1 matching over 8 bases. Trimming cost V 6 bases and J 6 bases; bases outside gene matches: 9. There are 14 residues in the CDR3. Germline CDR1 MNHNS, CDR2 SASEGT.

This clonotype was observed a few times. This CDR3 reads CAISESSLAGGTDTQYF. The CDR3 DNA sequence: TGTGCCATCAGTGAGTCGAGTCTAGCGGGGGGCACAGATACGCAGTATTTT. The rearrangement joins TRBV10-3 to TRBJ2-3; 10 bases are a match to TRBD2. Germline-derived CDR1 and CDR2 are ENHRY and SYGVKD. The trim removed 0 bases at V and 1 base at J, leaving 4 bases unmatched. The CDR3 has 17 residues.

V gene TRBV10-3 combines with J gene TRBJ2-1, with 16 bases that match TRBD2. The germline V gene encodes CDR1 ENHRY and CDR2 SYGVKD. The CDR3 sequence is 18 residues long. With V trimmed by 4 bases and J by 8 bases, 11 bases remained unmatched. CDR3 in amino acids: CAISAGTSGRAKEHEQFF. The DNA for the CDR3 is TGTGCCATCAGTGCCGGGACTAGCGGGAGGGCGAAAGAACATGAGCAGTTCTTC.

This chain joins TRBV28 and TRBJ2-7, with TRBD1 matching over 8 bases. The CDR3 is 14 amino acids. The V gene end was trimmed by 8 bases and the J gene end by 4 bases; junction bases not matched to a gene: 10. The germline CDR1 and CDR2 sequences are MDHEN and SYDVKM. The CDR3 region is CASRPAGGFYEQYF. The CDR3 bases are TGTGCCAGCCGACCGGCAGGGGGCTTTTACGAGCAGTACTTC.

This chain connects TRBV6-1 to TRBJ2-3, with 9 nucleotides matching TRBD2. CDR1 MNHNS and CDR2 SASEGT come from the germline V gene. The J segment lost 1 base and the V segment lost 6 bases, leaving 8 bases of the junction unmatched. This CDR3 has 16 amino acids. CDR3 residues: CASRPAAGGGTDTQYF. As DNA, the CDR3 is TGTGCCAGCAGGCCTGCAGCGGGAGGCGGCACAGATACGCAGTATTTT.

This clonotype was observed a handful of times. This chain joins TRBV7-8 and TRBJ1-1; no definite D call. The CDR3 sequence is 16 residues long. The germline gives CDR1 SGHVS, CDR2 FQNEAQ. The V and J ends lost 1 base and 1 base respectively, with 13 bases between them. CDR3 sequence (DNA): TGTGCCAGCAGCTTAGAAGTCAGGCGGACGAACACTGAAGCTTTCTTT. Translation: CASSLEVRRTNTEAFF.

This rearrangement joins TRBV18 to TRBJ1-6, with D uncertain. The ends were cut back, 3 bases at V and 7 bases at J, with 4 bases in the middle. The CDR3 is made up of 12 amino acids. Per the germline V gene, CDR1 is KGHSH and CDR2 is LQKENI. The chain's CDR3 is CASSPGNSPLHF. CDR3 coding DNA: TGTGCCAGCTCACCCGGGAATTCACCCCTCCACTTT.

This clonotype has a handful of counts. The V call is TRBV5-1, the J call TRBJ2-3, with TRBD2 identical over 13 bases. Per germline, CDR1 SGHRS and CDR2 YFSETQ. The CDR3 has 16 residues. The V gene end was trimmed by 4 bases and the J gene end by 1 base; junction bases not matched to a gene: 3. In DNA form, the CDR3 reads TGCGCCAGCAGCATGGGGACTAGCGGGGGCACAGATACGCAGTATTTT. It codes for CASSMGTSGGTDTQYF. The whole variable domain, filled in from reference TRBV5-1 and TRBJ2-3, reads KAGVTQTPRYLIKTRGQQVTLSCSPISGHRSVSWYQQTPGQGLQFLFEYFSETQRNKGNFPGRFSGRQFSNSRSEMNVSTLELGDSALYLCASSMGTSGGTDTQYFGPGTRLTVL.

CDR3 loop: CASSPTGTRGNSEQFF. The CDR3 nucleotides are TGTGCCAGCAGCCCGACCGGGACTAGGGGAAATAGTGAGCAGTTCTTC. The genes are TRBV7-9 and TRBJ2-1, with 8 bases matching TRBD2. V trimming: 5 bases; J trimming: 9 bases; junction bases outside the gene matches: 15. Germline V CDR1 and CDR2: SEHNR, FQNEAQ (reference sequence). The CDR3 sequence is 16 residues long.

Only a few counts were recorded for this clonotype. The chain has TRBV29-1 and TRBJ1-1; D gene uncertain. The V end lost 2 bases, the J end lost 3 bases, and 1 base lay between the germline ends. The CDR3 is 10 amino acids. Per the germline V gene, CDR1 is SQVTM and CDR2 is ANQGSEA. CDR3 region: CSVEYTEAFF. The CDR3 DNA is TGCAGCGTTGAATACACTGAAGCTTTCTTT.

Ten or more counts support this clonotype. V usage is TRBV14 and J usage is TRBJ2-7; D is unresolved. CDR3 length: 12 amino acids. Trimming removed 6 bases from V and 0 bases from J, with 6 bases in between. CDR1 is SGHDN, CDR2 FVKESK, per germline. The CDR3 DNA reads TGTGCCAGCAGTCCGAACTCCTACGAGCAGTACTTC. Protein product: CASSPNSYEQYF.

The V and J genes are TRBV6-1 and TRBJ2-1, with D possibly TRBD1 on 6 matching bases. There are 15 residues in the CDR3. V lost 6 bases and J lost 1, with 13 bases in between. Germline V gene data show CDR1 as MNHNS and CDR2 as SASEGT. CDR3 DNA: TGTGCCAGCAGGCCCCGGGACAAGTCCTACAATGAGCAGTTCTTC. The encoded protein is CASRPRDKSYNEQFF.

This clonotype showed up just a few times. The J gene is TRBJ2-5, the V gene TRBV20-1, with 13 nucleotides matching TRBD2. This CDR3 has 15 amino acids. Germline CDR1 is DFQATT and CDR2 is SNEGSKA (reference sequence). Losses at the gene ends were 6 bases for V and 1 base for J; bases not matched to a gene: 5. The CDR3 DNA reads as TGCAGTGCCAGACTAGCGGGAGGCCCCCAAGAGACCCAGTACTTC. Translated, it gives CSARLAGGPQETQYF.

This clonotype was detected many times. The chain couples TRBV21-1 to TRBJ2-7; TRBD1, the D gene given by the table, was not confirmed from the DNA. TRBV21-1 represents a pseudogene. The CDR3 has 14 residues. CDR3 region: CASSKVTGDYEQYF. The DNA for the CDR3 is TGTGCCAGCAGCAAAGTGACAGGGGACTACGAGCAGTACTTC.

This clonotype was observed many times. CDR3 DNA: TGCGCCAGCAGCCAAGGGACAGGGCTAAATCAGCCCCAGCATTTT. Its translation: CASSQGTGLNQPQHF. The chain employs TRBV5-1 and TRBJ1-5; 9 nucleotides line up with TRBD1. Germline V gives CDR1 SGHRS, CDR2 YFSETQ. Trimming took 4 bases from V and 4 from J; bases not matched to a gene: 6. The CDR3 loop spans 15 amino acids. The whole variable domain, filled in from reference TRBV5-1 and TRBJ1-5, reads KAGVTQTPRYLIKTRGQQVTLSCSPISGHRSVSWYQQTPGQGLQFLFEYFSETQRNKGNFPGRFSGRQFSNSRSEMNVSTLELGDSALYLCASSQGTGLNQPQHFGDGTRLSIL.

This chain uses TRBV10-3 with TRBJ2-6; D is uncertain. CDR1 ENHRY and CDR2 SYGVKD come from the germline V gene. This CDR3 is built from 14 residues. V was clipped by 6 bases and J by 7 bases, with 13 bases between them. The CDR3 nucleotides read TGTGCCATCAGCCCCCAACTTAGAGCCAACGTCCTGACTTTC. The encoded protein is CAISPQLRANVLTF.

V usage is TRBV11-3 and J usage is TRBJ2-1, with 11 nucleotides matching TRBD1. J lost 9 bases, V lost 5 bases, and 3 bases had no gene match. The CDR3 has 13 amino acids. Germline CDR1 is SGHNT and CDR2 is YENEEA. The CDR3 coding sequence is TGTGCCAGCAGCCCTGGGACAGGGGGTGAGCAGTTCTTC. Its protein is CASSPGTGGEQFF.

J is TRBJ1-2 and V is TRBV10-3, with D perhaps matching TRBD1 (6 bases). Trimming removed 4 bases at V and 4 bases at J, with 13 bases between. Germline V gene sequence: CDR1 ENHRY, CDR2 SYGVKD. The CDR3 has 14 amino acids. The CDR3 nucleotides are TGTGCCATCAGTGTGGAGCAACAGGGCTATGGCTACACCTTC. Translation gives CAISVEQQGYGYTF.

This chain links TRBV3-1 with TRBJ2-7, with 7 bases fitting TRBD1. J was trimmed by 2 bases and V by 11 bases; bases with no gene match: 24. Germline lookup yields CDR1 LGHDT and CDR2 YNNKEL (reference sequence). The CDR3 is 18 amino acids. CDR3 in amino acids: CAFSLRSEVRDRPYEQYF. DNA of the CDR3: TGTGCCTTCAGTTTAAGGTCAGAGGTCCGGGACAGACCCTACGAGCAGTACTTC.

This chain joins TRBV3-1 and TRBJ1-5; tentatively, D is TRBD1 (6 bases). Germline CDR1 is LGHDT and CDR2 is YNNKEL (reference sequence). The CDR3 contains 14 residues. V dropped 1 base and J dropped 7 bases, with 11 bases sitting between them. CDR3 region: CASSQADRSQPQHF. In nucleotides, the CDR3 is TGTGCCAGCAGCCAAGCCGACAGGTCCCAGCCCCAGCATTTT. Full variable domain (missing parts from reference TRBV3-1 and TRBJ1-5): DTAVSQTPKYLVTQMGNDKSIKCEQNLGHDTMYWYKQDSKKFLKIMFSYNNKELIINETVPNRFSPKSPDKAHLNLHINSLELGDSAVYFCASSQADRSQPQHFGDGTRLSIL.

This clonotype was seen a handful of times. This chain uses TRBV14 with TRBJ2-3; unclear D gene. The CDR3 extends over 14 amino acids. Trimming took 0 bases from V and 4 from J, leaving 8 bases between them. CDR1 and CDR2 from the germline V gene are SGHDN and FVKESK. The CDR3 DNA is TGTGCCAGCAGCCAAGAGTTTCTAGCAGATACGCAGTATTTT. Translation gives CASSQEFLADTQYF.

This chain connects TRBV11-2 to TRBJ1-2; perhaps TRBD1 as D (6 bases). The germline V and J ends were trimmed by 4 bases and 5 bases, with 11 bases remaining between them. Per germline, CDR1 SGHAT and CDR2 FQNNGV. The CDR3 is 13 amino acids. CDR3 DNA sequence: TGTGCCAGCAGCTCAGGGGCGGGGTATGGCTACACCTTC. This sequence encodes CASSSGAGYGYTF.

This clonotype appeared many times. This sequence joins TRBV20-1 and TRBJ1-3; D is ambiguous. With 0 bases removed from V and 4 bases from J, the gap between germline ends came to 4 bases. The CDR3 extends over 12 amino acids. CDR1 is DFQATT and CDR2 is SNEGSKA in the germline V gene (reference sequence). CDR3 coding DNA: TGCAGTGCTAGAGATCCAGGAAACACCATATATTTT. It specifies CSARDPGNTIYF.

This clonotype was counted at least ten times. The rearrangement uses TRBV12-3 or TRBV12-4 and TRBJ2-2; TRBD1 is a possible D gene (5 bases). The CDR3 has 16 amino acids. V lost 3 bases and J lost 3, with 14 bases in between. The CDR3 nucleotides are TGTGCCAGCAGTTTTTATAGGGGAACCGACACCGGGGAGCTGTTTTTT. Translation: CASSFYRGTDTGELFF.

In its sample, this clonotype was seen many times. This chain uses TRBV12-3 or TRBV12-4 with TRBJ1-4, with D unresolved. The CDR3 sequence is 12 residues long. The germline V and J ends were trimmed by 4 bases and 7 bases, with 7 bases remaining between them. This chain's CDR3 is CASSSRAEKLFF. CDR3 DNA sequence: TGTGCCAGCAGTTCACGAGCTGAAAAACTGTTTTTT.

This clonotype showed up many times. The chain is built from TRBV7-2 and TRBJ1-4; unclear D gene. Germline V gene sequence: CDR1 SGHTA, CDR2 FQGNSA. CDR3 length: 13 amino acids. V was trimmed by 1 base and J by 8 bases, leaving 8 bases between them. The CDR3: CASSLGRVEKLFF. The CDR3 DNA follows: TGTGCCAGCAGCTTAGGGAGGGTGGAAAAACTGTTTTTT.

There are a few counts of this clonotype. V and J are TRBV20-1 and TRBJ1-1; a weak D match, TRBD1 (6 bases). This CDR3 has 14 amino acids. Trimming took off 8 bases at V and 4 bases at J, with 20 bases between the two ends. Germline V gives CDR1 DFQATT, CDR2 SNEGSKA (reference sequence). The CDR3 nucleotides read TGCAGTTACCTCAAGAAGGGGGGCGGCACTGAAGCTTTCTTT. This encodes CSYLKKGGGTEAFF.

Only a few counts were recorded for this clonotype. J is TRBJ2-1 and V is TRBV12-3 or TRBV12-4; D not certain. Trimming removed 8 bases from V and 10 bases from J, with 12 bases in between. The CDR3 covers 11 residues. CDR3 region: CASGQWGEQFF. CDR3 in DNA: TGTGCCAGCGGCCAGTGGGGAGAGCAGTTCTTC.